This TCR beta chain appears in the sequencing data of a study of T-cell reconstitution after alpha-beta-depleted transplantation in children. Trimming took 0 bases from V and 5 from J; bases not matched to a gene: 6. The CDR3 loop spans 17 amino acids. CDR1 LGHNA and CDR2 YNFKEQ come from the germline V gene. During its preparation, the TCRbeta library received unique molecular identifiers. TCRdb ran MiXCR on the PCR reads and lists one entry per CDR3 protein. The table has a few hundred thousand distinct CDR3 sequences, about a tenth seen once. This receptor was taken from a human donor who donated a stem cell graft to a child with acute myeloid leukemia. This sequence joins TRBV4-2 and TRBJ2-2; 10 bases are shared with TRBD2. Sequencing used PBMCs from the stem cell graft donor, obtained from the stem cell graft. The CDR3: CASSQDSGGRPTGELFF. Here the CDR3 DNA reads TGTGCCAGCAGCCAAGATAGCGGGGGGCGACCTACCGGGGAGCTGTTTTTT.